A single sample gave rise to the 25 T cell receptor beta chains below, sequenced in a study of cytomegalovirus exposure and HLA in healthy donors. PCR primers comprised 60 Vbeta and 13 Jbeta primers. The table came from immunoSEQ multiplex PCR; TCRdb's copy has only in-frame clones and leaves some out. The sample lists more than 80,000 clones, 76% seen once, with around 20% in the top ten. Source material: PBMCs. Every receptor here comes from an older woman in good health and CMV-seropositive.

The J gene is TRBJ2-7, the V gene TRBV25-1; weak D call: TRBD1 (5 bases). The CDR3 has 11 residues. The germline V and J ends were trimmed by 1 base and 10 bases, with 8 bases remaining between them. Germline CDR1 and CDR2: MGHDK and SYGVNS. The CDR3 loop is CASSELGPQYF. DNA for the CDR3: TGTGCCAGCAGTGAATTGGGGCCCCAGTACTTC.

The chain is built from TRBV6-5 and TRBJ2-1; D may be TRBD1 (6 bases). Germline V gene sequence: CDR1 MNHEY, CDR2 SVGAGI. CDR3 length: 15 residues. V lost 0 bases and J 2 bases, leaving 8 bases between the germline ends. CDR3 sequence: CASSYSQGPYNEQFF. As DNA, the CDR3 is TGTGCCAGCAGTTACTCACAGGGCCCCTACAATGAGCAGTTCTTC.

The chain joins TRBV30 to TRBJ2-1; 8 positions agree with TRBD2. The CDR3 extends over 15 amino acids. Germline CDR1 is GTSNPN and CDR2 is SVGIG (reference sequence). With V trimmed by 5 bases and J by 0 bases, 6 bases remained unmatched. The CDR3 DNA follows: TGTGCCTGGTTTAGCGGGATCAGCTCCTACAATGAGCAGTTCTTC. Protein product: CAWFSGISSYNEQFF.

The chain uses TRBV18 and TRBJ1-4; weak D call: TRBD1 (5 bases). The germline gives CDR1 KGHSH, CDR2 LQKENI. This CDR3 is built from 18 residues. The ends were cut back, 2 bases at V and 3 bases at J, with 19 bases in the middle. The CDR3 loop is CASSPRFQGGAANEKLFF. Here the CDR3 DNA reads TGTGCCAGCTCACCAAGGTTCCAGGGCGGTGCGGCTAATGAAAAACTGTTTTTT.

The chain has TRBV6-1 and TRBJ2-5; D possibly corresponds to TRBD1 (6 bases). Trimming cost V 6 bases and J 5 bases, with 16 bases left between them. From germline, CDR1 is MNHNS and CDR2 SASEGT. CDR3 length equals 14 residues. The CDR3 nucleotides are TGTGCCAGCAGCCCAGGGTGGGGGCTTGAGACCCAGTACTTC. Translated: CASSPGWGLETQYF.

This chain uses TRBV7-9 with TRBJ2-3; 15 positions match TRBD2. Per germline, CDR1 SEHNR and CDR2 FQNEAQ (reference sequence). The J segment lost 3 bases and the V segment lost 5 bases, leaving 6 bases of the junction unmatched. The CDR3 covers 17 residues. CDR3 residues: CASSTGLAGGSTDTQYF. The DNA for the CDR3 is TGTGCCAGCAGCACGGGACTAGCGGGGGGAAGTACAGATACGCAGTATTTT.

J is TRBJ2-2 and V is TRBV6-6, with D perhaps matching TRBD2 (6 bases). Trimming pared 7 bases from V and 3 bases from J, leaving 15 bases between. The length of the CDR3 is 15 residues. Germline values: CDR1 MNHNY, CDR2 SVGAGI (reference sequence). CDR3 amino acids: CASNSGETDTGELFF. CDR3 DNA sequence: TGTGCCAGCAACTCGGGGGAGACCGACACCGGGGAGCTGTTTTTT.

The V and J genes are TRBV7-2 and TRBJ2-5, with a weak D call TRBD1 (5 bases). The tail of the sequence fits TRBJ2-7 better, so the J call may be wrong. The length of the CDR3 is 14 residues. Germline CDR1 reads SGHTA; CDR2 reads FQGNSA. The DNA for the CDR3 is TGTGCCAGCAGCGCAGGGCTGGATTTCTACGAGCAGTACTTC. Its protein product is CASSAGLDFYEQYF.

The gene calls are TRBV5-8 and TRBJ2-5, with 11 nucleotides matching TRBD2. The CDR3 extends over 16 amino acids. Germline CDR1 is SGHTS and CDR2 is YDEGEE. Trimming took 0 bases from V and 4 from J; bases not matched to a gene: 5. The CDR3 loop reads CASSLGTSGSGETQYF. The CDR3 DNA follows: TGTGCCAGCAGCTTGGGTACTAGCGGGAGTGGAGAGACCCAGTACTTC.

This rearrangement joins TRBV19 to TRBJ1-2; 8 bases match TRBD1. Germline V lookup: CDR1 LNHDA, CDR2 SQIVND (reference sequence). The CDR3 sequence is 15 residues long. Trimming cost V 7 bases and J 0 bases; bases outside gene matches: 7. CDR3 in amino acids: CASMRTGPSNYGYTF. The CDR3 DNA reads as TGTGCCAGTATGCGGACAGGGCCGTCTAACTATGGCTACACCTTC.

The chain combines TRBV6-1 with TRBJ2-1; 10 bases are shared with TRBD1. Trimming cost V 7 bases and J 9 bases; bases outside gene matches: 12. The CDR3 is 15 amino acids. Germline CDR1 and CDR2: MNHNS and SASEGT. CDR3 coding DNA: TGTGCCAGCAAAAGATCCGGGACAGGGGAGGCTGAGCAGTTCTTC. Its protein is CASKRSGTGEAEQFF.

The gene calls are TRBV28 and TRBJ2-5, with 12 bases matching TRBD2. The J call may be incorrect, as the DNA end agrees better with TRBJ2-7. From germline, CDR1 is MDHEN and CDR2 SYDVKM. The CDR3 is made up of 17 amino acids. This CDR3 reads CAARLAGVRGRDYEQYF. DNA of the CDR3: TGTGCCGCTCGACTAGCGGGAGTACGGGGCCGGGACTACGAGCAGTACTTC.

This clone has a single count. The chain combines TRBV2 with TRBJ1-5; 8 positions match TRBD1. Germline lookup yields CDR1 SNHLY and CDR2 FYNNEI. V gave up 6 bases and J gave up 4 bases; unmatched junction bases: 2. CDR3 length equals 13 residues. CDR3 in amino acids: CASRGTGNQPQHF. CDR3 coding DNA: TGTGCCAGCAGGGGGACAGGTAATCAGCCCCAGCATTTT.

The gene calls are TRBV11-3 and TRBJ2-3; D possibly corresponds to TRBD2 (5 bases). V lost 1 base, J lost 0 bases, and 14 bases lay in between. The CDR3 totals 17 residues. Germline CDR1 SGHNT, CDR2 YENEEA. The CDR3 DNA sequence: TGTGCCAGCAGCTTAGGATTGGGAAGCGGTAGCACAGATACGCAGTATTTT. Encoded protein: CASSLGLGSGSTDTQYF. The full variable domain, with the rest looked up from reference TRBV11-3 and TRBJ2-3, is EAGVVQSPRYKIIEKKQPVAFWCNPISGHNTLYWYLQNLGQGPELLIRYENEEAVDDSQLPKDRFSAERLKGVDSTLKIQPAELGDSAVYLCASSLGLGSGSTDTQYFGPGTRLTVL.

The chain combines TRBV7-3 with TRBJ2-7, with TRBD2 matching over 7 bases. Per the germline V gene, CDR1 is SGHTA and CDR2 is FQGTGA. This CDR3 is 12 amino acids long. The junction had 4 bases not matched to a gene; V was cut back by 5 bases and J by 6 bases. The CDR3 loop is CASSVGGSEQYF. In DNA form, the CDR3 reads TGTGCCAGCAGCGTCGGGGGGTCCGAGCAGTACTTC.

V is TRBV9 and J is TRBJ2-1; 12 nucleotides align to TRBD2. V shed 4 bases and J 7 bases; nucleotides not matched to a gene: 3. Looked up from germline, CDR1 is SGDLS and CDR2 is YYNGEE. CDR3 length: 14 residues. Here the CDR3 DNA reads TGTGCCAGCAGCCCCGGGACTAGCGGGAATGAGCAGTTCTTC. As protein: CASSPGTSGNEQFF. Full variable domain (rest looked up from reference TRBV9 and TRBJ2-1): DSGVTQTPKHLITATGQRVTLRCSPRSGDLSVYWYQQSLDQGLQFLIQYYNGEERAKGNILERFSAQQFPDLHSELNLSSLELGDSALYFCASSPGTSGNEQFFGPGTRLTVL.

V usage is TRBV5-1 and J usage is TRBJ2-1, with 12 bases that match TRBD1. The CDR3 is made up of 16 amino acids. Germline CDR1 reads SGHRS; CDR2 reads YFSETQ. The J segment lost 5 bases and the V segment lost 0 bases, leaving 3 bases of the junction unmatched. The CDR3 nucleotides read TGCGCCAGCAGCTTGGGGGGGACAGGGGGCCACAATGAGCAGTTCTTC. Protein sequence: CASSLGGTGGHNEQFF.

The V and J genes are TRBV19 and TRBJ2-3; 11 nucleotides align to TRBD1. CDR3 size: 14 residues. Trimming removed 8 bases from V and 0 bases from J; junction bases left unmatched: 1. Germline lookup yields CDR1 LNHDA and CDR2 SQIVND (reference sequence). The CDR3 sequence is CASGQGASTDTQYF. CDR3 in DNA: TGTGCCAGTGGACAGGGGGCTAGCACAGATACGCAGTATTTT.

The chain combines TRBV6-6 with TRBJ2-3; 7 positions agree with TRBD1. V was pared by 10 bases and J by 6 bases, with 16 bases of the junction left unmatched. The CDR3 covers 15 residues. From germline, CDR1 is MNHNY and CDR2 SVGAGI (reference sequence). CDR3 sequence: CATLAADRVRDTQYF. The CDR3 DNA follows: TGTGCCACCCTTGCGGCCGACAGGGTTAGGGATACGCAGTATTTT.

The chain links TRBV7-8 to TRBJ2-3, with D hard to call. V lost 2 bases, J lost 9 bases, and 9 bases lay in between. This CDR3 contains 12 residues. CDR1 SGHVS and CDR2 FQNEAQ come from the germline V gene. Here the CDR3 reads CASSLSSQTQYF. DNA of the CDR3: TGTGCCAGCAGCTTATCCAGTCAAACGCAGTATTTT.

This clone was seen more than once but under ten times. The chain combines TRBV4-1 with TRBJ1-5; 8 bases fit TRBD1. After removal of 3 bases from V and 5 bases from J, the junction contained 12 bases not matched to a gene. There are 17 residues in the CDR3. CDR1 is MGHRA, CDR2 YSYEKL, per germline. CDR3 sequence reads: CASSHRTGNPRDQPQHF. CDR3 DNA: TGCGCCAGCAGCCATAGGACAGGGAACCCTCGGGATCAGCCCCAGCATTTT.

J is TRBJ2-5 and V is TRBV28; D might be TRBD1 (6 bases). The ends were cut back, 1 base at V and 9 bases at J, with 9 bases in the middle. CDR1 is MDHEN and CDR2 is SYDVKM in the germline V gene. This CDR3 spans 12 amino acids. The CDR3 reads CASSLFWGPQYF. The DNA for the CDR3 is TGTGCCAGCAGTTTATTTTGGGGGCCCCAGTACTTC. Based on the CDR3 plus reference TRBV28 and TRBJ2-5, the full variable domain is DVKVTQSSRYLVKRTGEKVFLECVQDMDHENMFWYRQDPGLGLRLIYFSYDVKMKEKGDIPEGYSVSREKKERFSLILESASTNQTSMYLCASSLFWGPQYFGPGTRLLVL.

The genes are TRBV9 and TRBJ2-3; weak D call: TRBD2 (5 bases). The CDR3 is 14 residues long. V lost 0 bases and J lost 2, with 7 bases in between. Germline-derived CDR1 and CDR2 are SGDLS and YYNGEE. In DNA, the CDR3 is TGTGCCAGCAGCGTAGCCGGGATCACAGATACGCAGTATTTT. This encodes CASSVAGITDTQYF. The full variable domain, rest sourced from reference TRBV9 and TRBJ2-3, is DSGVTQTPKHLITATGQRVTLRCSPRSGDLSVYWYQQSLDQGLQFLIQYYNGEERAKGNILERFSAQQFPDLHSELNLSSLELGDSALYFCASSVAGITDTQYFGPGTRLTVL.

The chain joins TRBV5-1 to TRBJ1-2; 7 bases line up with TRBD1. CDR1 and CDR2 (germline): SGHRS, YFSETQ. With 4 bases clipped from V and 4 bases from J, the junction kept 13 bases outside the gene matches. The CDR3 extends over 16 amino acids. The CDR3 sequence is CASSAGLGQIFYGYTF. The DNA of the CDR3 is TGCGCCAGCAGCGCAGGACTGGGACAGATCTTCTATGGCTACACCTTC.

This clone was counted once. Other DNA sequences in this sample translate to the same CDR3. The chain uses TRBV5-6 and TRBJ2-3; D not resolved. The germline CDR1 and CDR2 sequences are SGHDT and YYEEEE. The germline V and J ends were trimmed by 0 bases and 0 bases, with 8 bases remaining between them. The CDR3 extends over 15 amino acids. The CDR3 region is CASSLGLTSTDTQYF. CDR3 in DNA: TGTGCCAGCAGCTTGGGCCTCACTAGCACAGATACGCAGTATTTT.